A single T cell receptor beta chain is shown here with its context. The sample holds a few counts of this clone. What antigen it recognizes has not been identified. No base quality values were provided; no much bigger clone lies one nucleotide off. Libraries were built with the immunoSEQ multiplex PCR assay. Concerning the study's data processing: A statistical classification framework was developed to diagnose cytomegalovirus status using the catalog of TCR beta chain sequences. Not all clones reach the TCRdb copy of this immuneACCESS table, which keeps in-frame sequences only. Checked studies attribute under half of the gap to unresolved V genes and leave the rest unexplained. Clonal size and the V and J genes are those of that table, whereas D and trimming came from the DNA. The sample data list 97,000 or so clones, and 87% of these were observed just once. The ten largest clonotypes hold 3% to 4.5% of the sample.

This specimen comes from a study of cytomegalovirus exposure and HLA in healthy donors (dated by TCRdb to the late 2010s). In terms of the full investigation: According to a later analysis, one platform produced both the 120 validation repertoires and the 670 or so repertoires of the first cohort. To predict cytomegalovirus infection status, the study brought together high-throughput TCR immunosequencing, statistical association of individual TCRs with disease status, and machine learning. The study aimed to test whether signatures of past pathogen exposure could be identified by cataloging public T cell receptors. Besides the first cohort of under 700 subjects, a separate validation cohort made up of some 110 different subjects was used.

The germline V gene sets CDR1 to LGHNA and CDR2 to YNFKEQ. Trimming leaves V shorter by 2 bases and J shorter by 9 bases, with the junction holding 5 bases beyond the gene matches. The CDR3 holds 13 amino acids from the cysteine to the phenylalanine. Only the CDR3 portion is preserved as DNA: 39 bases, with reading frame beginning at the first base. Donors formed part of the validation cohort, which comprised fewer than 150 subjects and was distinct from the first cohort of 550 to 850 subjects. General findings and caveats noted by the study authors: While some public TCRs were present in many individuals, most TCR sequences turned up only very rarely across donors. The study listed 164 TCR beta chains as associated with cytomegalovirus. The validation cohort had no HLA typing available for a later analysis, so co-occurrence within that cohort was assessed over all 130 or so repertoires. The classifier was reported to diagnose cytomegalovirus status with high specificity and sensitivity in both the original and validation cohorts. A few of the identified cytomegalovirus-associated TCR beta chains were confirmed in vitro to be specific for cytomegalovirus antigens. Subsequent analysis determined that TCRs grouped into clusters in the first cohort also showed a tendency toward co-occurrence across the roughly 120 validation repertoires, and roughly 94% of cluster scores exceeded 0. It was suggested by the authors that the approach could potentially be generalized to other disease states and immunological phenotypes.

In this chain, TRBV4-2 is recombined with TRBJ1-2; 8 of the junction bases match TRBD1. The receptor's source is a woman aged 30 to 39 in good health and CMV-seronegative. Source material: PBMCs. CDR3 reads: CASSQSTGGRYTF. The sequenced DNA: TGTGCCAGCAGCCAAAGCACAGGGGGGCGCTACACCTTC.